The 8 T cell receptor beta chains below all came from one sample that was sequenced in a study of cytotoxic CD8 clonotypes in ibrutinib-treated CLL. Libraries were prepared by immunoSEQ multiplex PCR; TCRdb keeps only in-frame clonotypes and omits some of them. The sample includes a few hundred thousand clones, under 75% of them seen just once. This material consisted of PBMCs, taken after 24 months of ibrutinib treatment. The receptors originated from a human donor with chronic lymphocytic leukemia.

The rearrangement links TRBV7-9 to TRBJ1-2; D is possibly TRBD1 (6 bases). V lost 6 bases and J 3 bases, leaving 14 bases between the germline ends. CDR3 length: 14 amino acids. Germline V CDR1 and CDR2: SEHNR, FQNEAQ (reference sequence). CDR3 amino acids: CASSRYRADYGYTF. CDR3 DNA: TGTGCCAGCAGTCGCTACAGGGCGGACTATGGCTACACCTTC. Together with reference TRBV7-9 and TRBJ1-2, the CDR3 gives the full variable domain: DTGVSQNPRHKITKRGQNVTFRCDPISEHNRLYWYRQTLGQGPEFLTYFQNEAQLEKSRLLSDRFSAERPKGSFSTLEIQRTEQGDSAMYLCASSRYRADYGYTFGSGTRLTVV.

The genes are TRBV4-3 and TRBJ1-1, with D perhaps matching TRBD1 (5 bases). Germline CDR1 LGHNA, CDR2 YSLEER. Trimming stripped 4 bases from V and 5 bases from J, with 8 bases between. The CDR3 spans 12 residues. In DNA form, the CDR3 reads TGCGCCAGCAGCCGGGGGGAGACTGAAGCTTTCTTT. Its translation is CASSRGETEAFF.

Worth noting for this clone: The sample carries other DNA sequences with the same CDR3. The chain uses TRBV18 and TRBJ2-1, with D tentatively TRBD1 (6 bases). Between the trimmed V and J ends, which lost 3 bases and 1 base, there was a span of 10 bases. The CDR3 sequence is 15 residues long. Germline V CDR1 and CDR2: KGHSH, LQKENI. In DNA, the CDR3 is TGTGCCAGCTCACCGGGAACAGGGTCCTACAATGAGCAGTTCTTC. Translated, it gives CASSPGTGSYNEQFF.

This clone showed up just a few times. The chain is built from TRBV27 and TRBJ1-1; 9 bases align to TRBD1. The CDR3 is 13 amino acids. Trimming at V came to 8 bases and at J to 8 bases, leaving 9 bases not matched to a gene. CDR1 is MNHEY, CDR2 SMNVEV, per germline (reference sequence). The CDR3 nucleotides are TGTGCCAGCCTATCCCGTGGGACAGGGGAAGCTTTCTTT. Translating it yields CASLSRGTGEAFF.

CDR3 nucleotide sequence: TGTGCCAGCAGTGAGACTAGCGGGAGCTCCTACAATGAGCAGTTCTTC. Protein product: CASSETSGSSYNEQFF. The chain couples TRBV2 to TRBJ2-1; 12 bases match TRBD2. Germline CDR1 and CDR2: SNHLY and FYNNEI. J was trimmed by 0 bases and V by 3 bases; bases with no gene match: 0. This CDR3 is 16 amino acids long.

This clone was detected only a few times. The chain is built from TRBV5-1 and TRBJ2-7, with 12 positions matching TRBD2. Germline CDR1 reads SGHRS; CDR2 reads YFSETQ. V lost 2 bases, J lost 5 bases, and 11 bases stayed unmatched. The CDR3 totals 17 residues. The CDR3 sequence: CASSFLPSTSGSHEQYF. The CDR3 DNA sequence: TGCGCCAGCAGCTTCCTACCTTCGACTAGCGGGAGCCACGAGCAGTACTTC.

J is TRBJ1-1 and V is TRBV13, with a possible D match to TRBD1 (5 bases). V was pared by 5 bases and J by 1 base, with 29 bases between. Germline lookup yields CDR1 PRHDT and CDR2 FYEKMQ (reference sequence). The CDR3 spans 20 residues. CDR3 sequence: CASSRQNPYSLGSPNTEAFF. CDR3 nucleotide sequence: TGTGCCAGCAGCCGACAGAACCCGTACTCCTTGGGGTCTCCGAACACTGAAGCTTTCTTT.

This clone showed up just a few times. The chain has TRBV7-6 and TRBJ2-7; 11 bases are a match to TRBD1. Per the germline V gene, CDR1 is SGHVS and CDR2 is FNYEAQ. With V trimmed by 5 bases and J by 3 bases, 3 bases remained unmatched. There are 14 residues in the CDR3. The CDR3 DNA is TGTGCCAGCAGCCCTGGGACAGGGGGCTACGAGCAGTACTTC. Translating it yields CASSPGTGGYEQYF. Full variable domain (rest looked up from reference TRBV7-6 and TRBJ2-7): GAGVSQSPRYKVTKRGQDVALRCDPISGHVSLYWYRQALGQGPEFLTYFNYEAQQDKSGLPNDRFSAERPEGSISTLTIQRTEQRDSAMYRCASSPGTGGYEQYFGPGTRLTVT.